The 28 T cell receptor beta chains given below trace back to one sample, sequenced in a study of CD8 T cells in Susac syndrome (dated by TCRdb to between 2018 and 2021). The receptor library was made with the immunoSEQ multiplex PCR assay. RNA was extracted using the RNeasy kit, and about 0.45 to 1 microgram was reverse transcribed with random hexamers. TCRdb trimmed public reads at Q25 via fastp, called clones via MiXCR and kept in-frame beta chains. All rows with the same CDR3 protein become a single entry with the most common DNA and genes. For this sample there are some 400,000 distinct CDR3 sequences; around 85% appear just once. The ten largest make up 0.12% of the sample. Sequencing was done on a sample of CD8+ T cells from PBMCs. These receptors all come from a human donor with multiple sclerosis.

The chain is built from TRBV7-6 and TRBJ2-7; possible D gene TRBD2, 5 bases. CDR1 SGHVS and CDR2 FNYEAQ come from the germline V gene. V lost 1 base and J 2 bases, leaving 15 bases between the germline ends. The CDR3 totals 16 residues. The CDR3 sequence: CASSLVRRAAPYEQYF. The CDR3 DNA is TGTGCCAGCAGCTTAGTCAGGCGGGCTGCCCCCTACGAGCAGTACTTC.

This clonotype was seen just once. This chain links TRBV19 with TRBJ2-5; 7 bases fit TRBD1. CDR1 and CDR2 from the germline V gene are LNHDA and SQIVND (reference sequence). The V segment lost 5 bases and the J segment 3 bases; nucleotides outside the gene matches: 6. This CDR3 is 14 amino acids long. The CDR3 nucleotides are TGTGCCAGTAGTCCGGACAGGCGAAAAGAGACCCAGTACTTC. Its translation: CASSPDRRKETQYF.

In DNA, the CDR3 is TGTGCCAGCAGCCGGGGACTGCACACTGAAGCTTTCTTT. Amino acids: CASSRGLHTEAFF. This chain uses TRBV28 with TRBJ1-1; D might be TRBD1 (5 bases). The CDR3 contains 13 residues. V was shortened by 6 bases and J by 3 bases, with 11 bases between the two germline ends. CDR1 is MDHEN, CDR2 SYDVKM, per germline.

The V and J genes are TRBV27 and TRBJ2-7; tentative D call: TRBD2 (6 bases). The CDR3 covers 14 residues. The V end lost 5 bases, the J end lost 5 bases, and 16 bases lay between the germline ends. CDR1 is MNHEY and CDR2 is SMNVEV in the germline V gene (reference sequence). The CDR3 loop is CASSPGTRRDEQYF. The CDR3 DNA follows: TGTGCCAGCAGTCCCGGGACTCGGCGCGACGAGCAGTACTTC.

The rearrangement joins TRBV27 to TRBJ1-1; D may be TRBD1 (6 bases). Trimming pared 0 bases from V and 4 bases from J, leaving 9 bases between. This CDR3 contains 14 residues. The V gene's germline CDR1 is MNHEY and CDR2 SMNVEV (reference sequence). The CDR3 DNA reads as TGTGCCAGCAGTTTATCGGGGGGGCTCACTGAAGCTTTCTTT. Protein product: CASSLSGGLTEAFF.

V usage is TRBV7-9 and J usage is TRBJ1-2; D is unresolved. Germline CDR1 and CDR2: SEHNR and FQNEAQ (reference sequence). Between the trimmed V and J ends, which lost 1 base and 0 bases, there was a span of 9 bases. This CDR3 region has 15 residues. DNA for the CDR3: TGTGCCAGCAGCTTAGACGAATGGGCTAACTATGGCTACACCTTC. Protein: CASSLDEWANYGYTF.

The V call is TRBV27, the J call TRBJ1-1, with D unclear. The CDR3 spans 14 residues. V was cut by 4 bases and J by 1 base, with 10 bases left in between. The germline CDR1 and CDR2 sequences are MNHEY and SMNVEV (reference sequence). CDR3 bases: TGTGCCAGCAGTTCAGTCTTGGGGAACACTGAAGCTTTCTTT. Its translation: CASSSVLGNTEAFF.

The V gene is TRBV10-2, the J gene TRBJ2-3; 12 nucleotides agree with TRBD1. With 7 bases clipped from V and 3 bases from J, the junction kept 11 bases outside the gene matches. The germline V gene has CDR1 WSHSY and CDR2 SAAADI. The CDR3 extends over 17 amino acids. As DNA, the CDR3 is TGCGCCAGCACTCGGGACAGGGGGCAGGATCTAACAGATACGCAGTATTTT. As protein: CASTRDRGQDLTDTQYF.

This clonotype has a handful of counts. The chain carries TRBV18 and TRBJ2-1; D call uncertain. V was shortened by 5 bases and J by 10 bases, with 9 bases between the two germline ends. The length of the CDR3 is 11 residues. Germline CDR1 reads KGHSH; CDR2 reads LQKENI. As DNA, the CDR3 is TGTGCCAGCTCAGGATCCAACGAGCAGTTCTTC. It translates to CASSGSNEQFF.

The rearrangement links TRBV25-1 to TRBJ2-1, with a tentative D call TRBD1 (5 bases). Deletions cut 2 bases from V and 4 bases from J, with 15 bases between. The CDR3 covers 16 residues. Germline V gene sequence: CDR1 MGHDK, CDR2 SYGVNS. CDR3 bases: TGTGCCAGCAGTGAAGAAGGACAATTCGTATACAATGAGCAGTTCTTC. Amino acids: CASSEEGQFVYNEQFF.

This clonotype was detected only a few times. The rearrangement links TRBV3-1 to TRBJ2-5; D perhaps matches TRBD1 (6 bases). CDR1 LGHDT and CDR2 YNNKEL come from the germline V gene (reference sequence). The CDR3 spans 12 residues. V lost 6 bases to trimming and J lost 14 bases, with 19 bases between them. The CDR3 protein is CASSEWGLRLYF. CDR3 coding DNA: TGTGCCAGCAGTGAATGGGGGCTGAGGCTATACTTC.

The sample holds one count of this clonotype. This chain connects TRBV27 to TRBJ1-2; D is perhaps TRBD1 (5 bases). V was clipped by 5 bases and J by 0 bases, with 16 bases between them. Germline V gene sequence: CDR1 MNHEY, CDR2 SMNVEV (reference sequence). There are 16 residues in the CDR3. CDR3 DNA: TGTGCCAGCAGTCCTTCGACAGACCCAGCTAACTATGGCTACACCTTC. This encodes CASSPSTDPANYGYTF.

V gene TRBV15 combines with J gene TRBJ2-7; TRBD2 matches at 9 bases. The CDR3 sequence is 19 residues long. Germline V gene data show CDR1 as LNHNV and CDR2 as YYDKDF (reference sequence). The J segment lost 2 bases and the V segment lost 0 bases, leaving 14 bases of the junction unmatched. CDR3 in amino acids: CATSREGGIAGEHPYEQYF. CDR3 nucleotide sequence: TGTGCCACCAGCAGAGAGGGGGGAATAGCGGGAGAACATCCCTACGAGCAGTACTTC. The entire variable domain, with the rest obtained from reference TRBV15 and TRBJ2-7, is as follows: DAMVIQNPRYQVTQFGKPVTLSCSQTLNHNVMYWYQQKSSQAPKLLFHYYDKDFNNEADTPDNFQSRRPNTSFCFLDIRSPGLGDTAMYLCATSREGGIAGEHPYEQYFGPGTRLTVT.

The chain carries TRBV18 and TRBJ1-1; D is undetermined. CDR3 length: 18 amino acids. Germline V gene sequence: CDR1 KGHSH, CDR2 LQKENI. V lost 6 bases and J lost 0, with 23 bases in between. CDR3 DNA sequence: TGTGCCAGCTCCGACCTAGTTTCCGGGGATCTACTGAACACTGAAGCTTTCTTT. Its protein product is CASSDLVSGDLLNTEAFF.

The rearrangement uses TRBV12-3 or TRBV12-4 and TRBJ2-2, with 9 bases matching TRBD2. The CDR3 loop spans 16 amino acids. V lost 8 bases, J lost 2 bases, and 9 bases stayed unmatched. CDR3 DNA: TGTGCCAGCGGCTTTGAGCGGGGGGCTAACACCGGGGAGCTGTTTTTT. Amino acid sequence: CASGFERGANTGELFF.

The rearrangement links TRBV2 to TRBJ2-7, with 7 nucleotides matching TRBD2. CDR3 size: 14 residues. V trimming: 11 bases; J trimming: 2 bases; junction bases outside the gene matches: 12. From germline, CDR1 is SNHLY and CDR2 FYNNEI. This CDR3 reads CAGAGTNSPYEQYF. In nucleotides, the CDR3 is TGTGCCGGCGCCGGGACTAACTCTCCCTACGAGCAGTACTTC.

The chain joins TRBV27 to TRBJ1-2; 7 bases are shared with TRBD1. This CDR3 contains 14 residues. CDR1 is MNHEY and CDR2 is SMNVEV in the germline V gene (reference sequence). V lost 7 bases, J lost 8 bases, and 13 bases stayed unmatched. CDR3: CASTPNPGQRGYTF. The CDR3 DNA sequence: TGTGCCAGCACTCCGAACCCGGGACAGAGAGGCTACACCTTC.

The rearrangement joins TRBV7-2 to TRBJ2-3, with TRBD2 identical over 11 bases. J lost 2 bases, V lost 1 base, and 5 bases had no gene match. The CDR3 covers 17 residues. Germline-derived CDR1 and CDR2 are SGHTA and FQGNSA. For the CDR3, the DNA is TGTGCCAGCAGCTTAGTTCCTAGCGGGGGGTCCACAGATACGCAGTATTTT. Its translation is CASSLVPSGGSTDTQYF.

The chain couples TRBV11-2 to TRBJ2-3, with 8 bases identical to TRBD2. Germline V gene sequence: CDR1 SGHAT, CDR2 FQNNGV. The CDR3 contains 16 residues. J lost 5 bases, V lost 1 base, and 8 bases had no gene match. The CDR3 reads CASSLGLPGGQDTQYF. CDR3 in DNA: TGTGCCAGCAGCTTAGGTCTTCCGGGGGGGCAAGATACGCAGTATTTT.

The chain is built from TRBV4-1 and TRBJ1-4, with D possibly being TRBD1 (5 bases). CDR3 length: 16 residues. The V gene's germline CDR1 is MGHRA and CDR2 YSYEKL. Between the trimmed V and J ends, which lost 1 base and 5 bases, there was a span of 14 bases. DNA of the CDR3: TGCGCCAGCAGCCAAGTCTCGCAGGGTTACAATGAAAAACTGTTTTTT. Translating it yields CASSQVSQGYNEKLFF.

The chain recombines TRBV7-9 with TRBJ2-3; D is undetermined. The germline V gene encodes CDR1 SEHNR and CDR2 FQNEAQ (reference sequence). Trimming stripped 5 bases from V and 0 bases from J, with 15 bases between. This CDR3 region has 16 residues. The CDR3 sequence is CASSLMGTGSTDTQYF. The CDR3 bases are TGTGCCAGCAGCCTAATGGGAACCGGGAGCACAGATACGCAGTATTTT.

This chain joins TRBV11-2 and TRBJ1-5, with 8 bases identical to TRBD1. CDR1 is SGHAT, CDR2 FQNNGV, per germline. This CDR3 contains 14 residues. V lost 8 bases, J lost 8 bases, and 11 bases stayed unmatched. The CDR3 spells CASLIQGGNKPQHF. The DNA of the CDR3 is TGTGCCAGCCTAATACAGGGGGGTAATAAGCCCCAGCATTTT.

This sequence joins TRBV30 and TRBJ2-1; no definite D call. CDR1 is GTSNPN and CDR2 is SVGIG in the germline V gene (reference sequence). V gave up 2 bases and J gave up 0 bases, with 8 bases separating them. CDR3 size: 14 residues. The CDR3 sequence: CAWSLSSSYNEQFF. The DNA for the CDR3 is TGTGCCTGGAGTCTTTCGAGCTCCTACAATGAGCAGTTCTTC.

V and J are TRBV27 and TRBJ1-1, with 11 bases that match TRBD1. This CDR3 has 13 amino acids. CDR1 and CDR2 (germline): MNHEY, SMNVEV (reference sequence). Trimming removed 5 bases from V and 6 bases from J; junction bases left unmatched: 2. The CDR3 spells CASSQGQGAEAFF. The CDR3 bases are TGTGCCAGCAGTCAGGGACAGGGGGCTGAAGCTTTCTTT.

The rearrangement links TRBV20-1 to TRBJ2-5; 9 bases agree with TRBD2. Trimming removed 1 base from V and 5 bases from J; junction bases left unmatched: 2. CDR1 is DFQATT, CDR2 SNEGSKA, per germline (reference sequence). This CDR3 region has 13 residues. The DNA of the CDR3 is TGCAGTGCTAGAGTTAGCGGGAGTGAGACCCAGTACTTC. It encodes CSARVSGSETQYF.

V is TRBV25-1 and J is TRBJ1-3; D is undetermined. Germline loops: CDR1 MGHDK, CDR2 SYGVNS. The CDR3 has 12 amino acids. V shed 4 bases and J shed 11 bases, with 12 bases lying between them. This CDR3 is CASSGQLEAIYF. The CDR3 bases are TGTGCCAGCAGTGGCCAACTTGAGGCCATATATTTT.

In regard to this clonotype: At one of its ends the junction is not consistent with the germline gene, which may arise from a read error. The chain combines TRBV7-7 with TRBJ2-3; 9 positions agree with TRBD2. Germline V gene sequence: CDR1 SSHAT, CDR2 FNYEAQ (reference sequence). This CDR3 is 16 amino acids long. The CDR3 bases are TGTGCTAGCAGCCCCAATCCCCAGCGGGAGGCAGATACGCAGTATTTT. This gives the protein CASSPNPQREADTQYF.

This chain links TRBV29-1 with TRBJ1-5; TRBD1 matches at 8 bases. This CDR3 contains 14 residues. Per germline, CDR1 SQVTM and CDR2 ANQGSEA. V dropped 2 bases and J dropped 6; count of bases not matched to a gene: 6. CDR3 DNA sequence: TGCAGCGTTGAAATAGCAGGGGGCACTCAGCCCCAGCATTTT. Translated: CSVEIAGGTQPQHF.